A selection of T cell receptor beta chains follows, all from one sample in a study of T cell responses to AZD1222 COVID-19 vaccine. This table comes from immunoSEQ multiplex PCR, and its TCRdb copy is limited to in-frame clones, with some not included. This table holds about 160,000 clones, about 92% found once. The sample here was peripheral blood, taken on day 0 of MenACWY control vaccination. Source of these receptors: an adult in good health. The conserved cysteine and the conserved F or W are not part of the CDR3 here. Fields, in order: J gene, V gene, CDR3 protein.

TRBJ1-3 | TRBV7-6 | ASSYLTETGNTIY
TRBJ2-1 | TRBV10-2 | ASSAGVAGGEQF
TRBJ1-1 | TRBV20-1 | SARQVEAF
TRBJ2-5 | TRBV30 | AWTGLEETQY
TRBJ1-6 | TRBV28 | ASSLAGINSPLH
TRBJ2-2 | TRBV11-3 | ASSAPGQGVGELF
TRBJ1-1 | TRBV5-5 | ASIPGQGAVRNTEAF
TRBJ2-1 | TRBV5-1 | ASSLELVGIAGDEQF
TRBJ2-1 | TRBV11-2 | ASGQIGNEQF
TRBJ2-7 | TRBV7-9 | ASSSGLAGAEQY
TRBJ1-1 | TRBV7-3 | ASSLQPSFEAF
TRBJ1-3 | TRBV9 | ASSVASVGQAGNTIY
TRBJ2-5 | TRBV9 | ASSVAPGLGETQY
TRBJ1-2 | TRBV7-2 | ASSLARTYGYT
TRBJ2-3 | TRBV5-1 | ASSPGLLSTDTQY